The 8 T cell receptor beta chains below were found in one sample sequenced in a study of graft-versus-host responses after intestinal transplantation. Intraepithelial plus lamina propria lymphocytes were released by processing graft tissue. Measured with immunoSEQ multiplex PCR; TCRdb has only the in-frame clones, and not every one. The sample contains more than 13,000 clones, around 64% of which appear only once. The starting material was ileum tissue, obtained approximately 780 days after intestinal transplantation. The origin of the receptors is a human patient who received an intestinal transplant, so some T cells may come from the graft donor.

The chain employs TRBV30 and TRBJ1-5; TRBD1 is a possible D gene (5 bases). Germline loops: CDR1 GTSNPN, CDR2 SVGIG (reference sequence). The CDR3 has 13 amino acids. The V gene lost 5 bases and the J gene lost 2 bases, with 10 bases spanning the gap. In DNA, the CDR3 is TGTGCCTGGGCAGGGTATGGCAATCAGCCCCAGCATTTT. Protein product: CAWAGYGNQPQHF.

The chain uses TRBV9 and TRBJ2-2, with D maybe TRBD1 (6 bases). CDR3 length equals 16 residues. V was clipped by 4 bases and J by 7 bases, with 20 bases between them. Per the germline V gene, CDR1 is SGDLS and CDR2 is YYNGEE. DNA of the CDR3: TGTGCCAGCAGCCGAGGACATCGAGGGGGTGTCGGGGAGCTGTTTTTT. Its protein is CASSRGHRGGVGELFF.

A single count supports this clone. The chain employs TRBV5-4 and TRBJ2-5, with 9 bases fitting TRBD2. Trimming removed 4 bases from V and 1 base from J; junction bases left unmatched: 5. The CDR3 is 15 amino acids. CDR1 and CDR2 from the germline V gene are SGHNT and YYREEE (reference sequence). The CDR3 sequence is CASSLLAGRQETQYF. The CDR3 coding sequence is TGTGCCAGCAGCCTCCTAGCGGGACGCCAAGAGACCCAGTACTTC.

The chain is built from TRBV19 and TRBJ2-2; D is uncertain. Germline V lookup: CDR1 LNHDA, CDR2 SQIVND (reference sequence). CDR3 length: 13 residues. Trimming removed 5 bases from V and 3 bases from J, with 7 bases in between. For the CDR3, the DNA is TGTGCCAGTAGTCCAGATTACACCGGGGAGCTGTTTTTT. As protein: CASSPDYTGELFF. Based on the CDR3 plus reference TRBV19 and TRBJ2-2, the full variable domain is DGGITQSPKYLFRKEGQNVTLSCEQNLNHDAMYWYRQDPGQGLRLIYYSQIVNDFQKGDIAEGYSVSREKKESFPLTVTSAQKNPTAFYLCASSPDYTGELFFGEGSRLTVL.

The gene calls are TRBV30 and TRBJ1-6, with a possible D match to TRBD1 (5 bases). The V end was cut by 0 bases, the J end by 12 bases, with 6 bases between. This CDR3 spans 11 amino acids. Germline V gene data show CDR1 as GTSNPN and CDR2 as SVGIG (reference sequence). The CDR3, as DNA: TGTGCCTGGAGTGTGGGGGGACCCCTCCACTTT. It encodes CAWSVGGPLHF. Looking up the rest from reference TRBV30 and TRBJ1-6 gives the full variable domain: SQTIHQWPATLVQPVGSPLSLECTVEGTSNPNLYWYRQAAGRGLQLLFYSVGIGQISSEVPQNLSASRPQDRQFILSSKKLLLSDSGFYLCAWSVGGPLHFGNGTRLTVT.

The chain is built from TRBV2 and TRBJ2-2, with a tentative D call TRBD1 (6 bases). Deletions cut 6 bases from V and 5 bases from J, with 13 bases between. This CDR3 is built from 14 residues. CDR1 and CDR2 (germline): SNHLY, FYNNEI. The CDR3 nucleotides read TGTGCCAGCAGACTGGACAGATATACCGGGGAGCTGTTTTTT. Protein product: CASRLDRYTGELFF.

This clone has only a few counts. This chain uses TRBV7-6 with TRBJ1-4, with a possible D match to TRBD1 (5 bases). The CDR3 consists of 16 residues. Looked up from germline, CDR1 is SGHVS and CDR2 is FNYEAQ. With 5 bases removed from V and 8 bases from J, the gap between germline ends came to 21 bases. The CDR3: CASSPLGGARGEKLFF. The CDR3 nucleotides read TGTGCCAGCAGCCCGCTGGGAGGGGCGCGAGGGGAAAAACTGTTTTTT.

The chain combines TRBV29-1 with TRBJ2-1, with D perhaps TRBD2 (6 bases). This CDR3 region has 14 residues. The germline V gene encodes CDR1 SQVTM and CDR2 ANQGSEA. V was trimmed by 3 bases and J by 3 bases, leaving 12 bases between them. The CDR3 nucleotides read TGCAGCGTTGAGGGGGGAGCTGGCTACAATGAGCAGTTCTTC. Its translation: CSVEGGAGYNEQFF.